These 15 T cell receptor beta chains came from one sample sequenced in a study of post-analysis software for immune sequencing data. General study findings and limits: In patients, TRBV5-6, TRBV5-1 and TRBV20-1 belonged to roughly 5 TRBV segments found more frequently than in controls.

The library was made from cDNA and included unique molecular identifiers. TCRdb processed the PCR reads anew with MiXCR; each CDR3 protein has one entry. This repertoire shows roughly 670,000 distinct CDR3 sequences, 59% found once; its top ten account for about 10%. Their antigen targets remain unknown. Sequenced sample: blood. The receptors shown here come from a girl aged 2-10 years with multiple sclerosis.

Only a few counts were recorded for this clonotype. The rearrangement uses TRBV20-1 and TRBJ2-5; D is undetermined. The germline CDR1 and CDR2 sequences are DFQATT and SNEGSKA (reference sequence). The CDR3 is made up of 15 amino acids. V was shortened by 0 bases and J by 0 bases, with 11 bases between the two germline ends. CDR3 protein: CSARDGESYQETQYF. CDR3 DNA: TGCAGTGCTAGAGATGGGGAATCGTACCAAGAGACCCAGTACTTC.

The genes are TRBV20-1 and TRBJ1-5; D gene uncertain. In germline, CDR1 is DFQATT, CDR2 SNEGSKA (reference sequence). Trimming took 5 bases from V and 6 from J, leaving 11 bases between them. CDR3 length: 12 residues. The CDR3 is CSAGRGFQPQHF. Written as DNA, the CDR3 is TGCAGTGCTGGGCGGGGTTTTCAGCCCCAGCATTTT.

This clonotype was seen a few times. This chain uses TRBV20-1 with TRBJ2-1, with unresolved D. V was pared by 1 base and J by 7 bases, with 5 bases between. Germline CDR1 reads DFQATT; CDR2 reads SNEGSKA (reference sequence). The CDR3 has 11 residues. CDR3 nucleotide sequence: TGCAGTGCTAGAGTGCTTAATGAGCAGTTCTTC. It translates to CSARVLNEQFF.

The rearrangement links TRBV21-1 to TRBJ2-3; TRBD2, as called in the table, went unchecked against the DNA. TRBV21-1 is described as a pseudogene. This CDR3 is 19 amino acids long. The CDR3 loop is CASSKARLAGDTSTDTQYF. The CDR3 DNA sequence: TGTGCCAGCAGCAAAGCAAGGCTAGCGGGGGATACTAGCACAGATACGCAGTATTTT.

J is TRBJ1-1 and V is TRBV12-3 or TRBV12-4, with 8 bases that match TRBD1. The CDR3 has 14 residues. Trimming cost V 4 bases and J 10 bases; bases outside gene matches: 11. This CDR3 is CASSYRQGFGGAFF. The DNA of the CDR3 is TGTGCCAGCAGTTACAGACAGGGGTTCGGTGGAGCTTTCTTT.

The V and J genes are TRBV5-5 and TRBJ2-1; D is undetermined. Germline V gene lookup returns CDR1 SGHKS and CDR2 YYEKEE (reference sequence). The V and J ends lost 6 bases and 1 base respectively, with 11 bases between them. The CDR3 totals 14 residues. The CDR3 loop reads CASNVITSYNEQFF. CDR3 DNA: TGTGCCAGCAACGTTATTACTTCCTACAATGAGCAGTTCTTC.

V gene TRBV6-1 combines with J gene TRBJ2-7; 10 positions agree with TRBD2. This CDR3 is built from 13 residues. The V and J ends lost 7 bases and 6 bases, in that order; junction bases with no gene match: 6. The V gene's germline CDR1 is MNHNS and CDR2 SASEGT. The CDR3 region has the DNA TGTGCCAGCAAGGTTCTAGCGGGAGCCGAGCAGTACTTC. It is translated as CASKVLAGAEQYF.

This clonotype was detected only a few times. This chain uses TRBV29-1 with TRBJ2-5; 13 bases fit TRBD2. Trimming at V came to 4 bases and at J to 4 bases, leaving 3 bases not matched to a gene. The CDR3 sequence is 14 residues long. Looked up from germline, CDR1 is SQVTM and CDR2 is ANQGSEA. The chain's CDR3 is CSVAGTSGVETQYF. The CDR3 DNA sequence: TGCAGCGTTGCCGGGACTAGCGGGGTAGAGACCCAGTACTTC.

The chain is built from TRBV27 and TRBJ2-4, with 10 positions matching TRBD2. The CDR3 extends over 20 amino acids. CDR1 and CDR2 from the germline V gene are MNHEY and SMNVEV (reference sequence). The trim removed 5 bases at V and 0 bases at J, leaving 16 bases unmatched. The CDR3 sequence: CASSPLPFSGGSLAKNIQYF. In DNA, the CDR3 is TGTGCCAGCAGTCCCCTCCCGTTTAGCGGGGGGTCTCTAGCCAAAAACATTCAGTACTTC.

About this clonotype: The junction departs from germline at one end; a sequencing error may be responsible. This chain connects TRBV6-5 to TRBJ2-5; TRBD2 might be the D (5 bases). This CDR3 is 15 amino acids long. The germline V gene has CDR1 MNHEY and CDR2 SVGAGI. CDR3 amino acids: CASIALGVPQEAQYF. Here the CDR3 DNA reads TGTGCCAGCATCGCCCTCGGGGTTCCCCAAGAGGCCCAGTACTTC.

The chain couples TRBV6-5 to TRBJ2-3; 8 bases match TRBD1. This CDR3 has 16 residues. J gave up 1 base and V 5 bases, and 8 bases lay outside the gene matches. CDR1 is MNHEY, CDR2 SVGAGI, per germline. This CDR3 reads CASSTSRGLGTDTQYF. The CDR3 coding sequence is TGTGCCAGCAGTACTTCCAGGGGGCTGGGCACAGATACGCAGTATTTT.

This clonotype has a single count. The chain employs TRBV7-9 and TRBJ2-3, with D perhaps TRBD2 (6 bases). Germline CDR1 SEHNR, CDR2 FQNEAQ (reference sequence). CDR3 length equals 16 residues. V was shortened by 7 bases and J by 2 bases, with 19 bases between the two germline ends. CDR3: CASTQPLAPTTDTQYF. The CDR3 DNA follows: TGTGCCAGCACCCAACCGCTAGCGCCCACCACAGATACGCAGTATTTT.

The chain combines TRBV6-5 with TRBJ2-5; D could derive from TRBD1 or TRBD2 (5 bases each). Germline V lookup: CDR1 MNHEY, CDR2 SVGAGI. The length of the CDR3 is 15 residues. The germline V and J ends were trimmed by 3 bases and 2 bases, with 13 bases remaining between them. The CDR3, as DNA: TGTGCCAGCAGTTATCCTGGTGAGGGGCAAGAGACCCAGTACTTC. Residues: CASSYPGEGQETQYF.

The CDR3 loop is CASSLAQGSKAFF. The CDR3 DNA reads TGTGCCAGCAGCTTAGCCCAGGGATCGAAAGCTTTCTTT. V and J are TRBV7-9 and TRBJ1-1; tentative D call: TRBD1 (5 bases). Germline lookup yields CDR1 SEHNR and CDR2 FQNEAQ (reference sequence). Trimming left V 0 bases short and J 9 bases short, with 11 bases between. This CDR3 region has 13 residues.

The chain links TRBV12-3 or TRBV12-4 to TRBJ2-2, with 7 bases matching TRBD1. This CDR3 is 16 amino acids long. The V and J ends lost 0 bases and 6 bases, in that order; junction bases with no gene match: 7. The CDR3 here is CASSLATGSGSGELFF. In nucleotides, the CDR3 is TGTGCCAGCAGTTTAGCGACAGGGTCTGGATCCGGGGAGCTGTTTTTT.